Sequencing of this T cell receptor beta chain was carried out in a study of CD8 T cells in Susac syndrome. Germline V gene sequence: CDR1 MGHRA, CDR2 YSYEKL. V dropped 4 bases and J dropped 7; count of bases not matched to a gene: 6. The CDR3 has 14 residues. RNA, at about 0.45 to 1 ug, was reverse transcribed with random hexamers. With immunoSEQ multiplex PCR, TCR beta CDR3 was amplified across 54 Vbeta and 13 Jbeta. TCRdb analysed the immunoSEQ multiplex PCR reads with MiXCR anew, one entry per CDR3 protein. The sample yields around 160,000 distinct CDR3 sequences, 94% seen once. Stable or active relapsing-remitting multiple sclerosis, untreated and meeting revised McDonald criteria, defined the controls.

The chain has TRBV4-1 and TRBJ1-5; 8 nucleotides align to TRBD1. Material for sequencing was CD4+ T cells from PBMCs. The TCR comes from a human donor with multiple sclerosis. The chain's CDR3 is CASSRTGILQPQHF. CDR3 in DNA: TGCGCCAGCAGCCGGACAGGGATTTTGCAGCCCCAGCATTTT.